The 9 T cell receptor beta chains below were found in one sample sequenced in a study of naive and memory T cell subsets. Study-wide points: Naive repertoires, especially CD8, held a few larger clonotypes, possibly memory cells re-expressing CD45RA.

For these TCRs, the target antigens are not known. Two oligonucleotides, mixed equimolar, formed the beta constant-region primer covering TRBC1 and TRBC2. Four rounds of PCR amplified the ligated cDNA using nested alpha and beta constant-region primers plus SP2. TCRdb ran MiXCR on the UMI-ligation and nested PCR reads and lists one entry per CDR3 protein. The sample lists about 140,000 distinct CDR3 sequences, approximately 20% seen once, with more than 0.6% in the top ten. The sequencing sample was made of naive CD8+ T cells from blood. Receptor source: a human donor in good health.

The J gene is TRBJ2-7, the V gene TRBV20-1; 8 bases agree with TRBD2. The CDR3 runs 15 residues. The germline V gene encodes CDR1 DFQATT and CDR2 SNEGSKA (reference sequence). V gave up 2 bases and J gave up 3 bases; unmatched junction bases: 9. The CDR3 DNA is TGCAGTGCTAGACGGTGGGTACGGGAGGGCTACGAGCAGTACTTC. Residues: CSARRWVREGYEQYF.

A word on this clonotype: This may arise from a read error, as a much more abundant clone is one base away. This rearrangement joins TRBV4-3 to TRBJ2-1; D remains ambiguous. The CDR3 has 12 residues. The V and J ends lost 4 bases and 9 bases respectively, with 10 bases between them. Germline CDR1 is LGHNA and CDR2 is YSLEER. As DNA, the CDR3 is TGCGCCAGCAGCCGAGATTGGGCTGAGCAGTTCTTC. Protein sequence: CASSRDWAEQFF.

This clonotype was observed a handful of times. The rearrangement uses TRBV11-2 and TRBJ2-1, with D possibly being TRBD2 (7 bases). The germline V gene has CDR1 SGHAT and CDR2 FQNNGV. V lost 5 bases, J lost 10 bases, and 15 bases lay in between. This CDR3 region has 13 residues. The CDR3 DNA reads as TGTGCCAGCAGCGGGGGGCCGGGACTAGAGCAGTTCTTC. Encoded protein: CASSGGPGLEQFF. The full variable domain, completed using reference TRBV11-2 and TRBJ2-1, is EAGVAQSPRYKIIEKRQSVAFWCNPISGHATLYWYQQILGQGPKLLIQFQNNGVVDDSQLPKDRFSAERLKGVDSTLKIQPAKLEDSAVYLCASSGGPGLEQFFGPGTRLTVL.

This clonotype was found a few times. The CDR3 DNA reads TGTGCCAGCAGCTCCTCCCGGGACAGCCGAAACGAGCAGTACTTC. The encoded protein is CASSSSRDSRNEQYF. The chain uses TRBV7-9 and TRBJ2-7; 7 positions match TRBD1. Trimming at V came to 4 bases and at J to 5 bases, leaving 11 bases not matched to a gene. Germline loops: CDR1 SEHNR, CDR2 FQNEAQ (reference sequence). The CDR3 is 15 residues long.

The chain links TRBV7-6 to TRBJ1-2, with D possibly being TRBD1 (6 bases). Germline V gene data show CDR1 as SGHVS and CDR2 as FNYEAQ. The CDR3 length is 14 residues. V lost 1 base and J 4 bases, leaving 10 bases between the germline ends. The CDR3, as DNA: TGTGCCAGCAGCTTAGGGGAGGGGGGCTATGGCTACACCTTC. Translation: CASSLGEGGYGYTF.

The sample holds a few counts of this clonotype. J is TRBJ1-2 and V is TRBV27; TRBD1 matches at 8 bases. The germline V gene has CDR1 MNHEY and CDR2 SMNVEV (reference sequence). V was pared by 8 bases and J by 8 bases, with 4 bases of the junction left unmatched. The CDR3 is made up of 11 amino acids. The CDR3 loop reads CASRTGLGYTF. In DNA form, the CDR3 reads TGTGCCAGCCGGACAGGGCTCGGCTACACCTTC.

A few counts support this clonotype. The rearrangement joins TRBV6-2 or TRBV6-3 to TRBJ1-1; D not certain. The germline V gene encodes CDR1 MNHEY and CDR2 SVGEGT. The CDR3 sequence is 13 residues long. Trimming pared 5 bases from V and 7 bases from J, leaving 14 bases between. The chain's CDR3 is CASSPDGMIEAFF. CDR3 nucleotide sequence: TGTGCCAGCAGTCCCGACGGTATGATTGAAGCTTTCTTT.

This clonotype was counted only a few times. The chain recombines TRBV6-5 with TRBJ2-5, with D hard to call. Trimming took off 3 bases at V and 1 base at J, with 6 bases between the two ends. The CDR3 contains 13 residues. Germline V CDR1 and CDR2: MNHEY, SVGAGI. This CDR3 reads CASSYNSQETQYF. CDR3 nucleotide sequence: TGTGCCAGCAGTTATAACAGCCAAGAGACCCAGTACTTC.

This clonotype was seen repeatedly, ten times or more. This chain joins TRBV5-6 and TRBJ1-1; maybe TRBD1 (5 bases). This CDR3 has 15 residues. With 3 bases removed from V and 2 bases from J, the gap between germline ends came to 14 bases. CDR1 and CDR2 (germline): SGHDT, YYEEEE. The CDR3 region is CASSSPGAANTEAFF. The CDR3 region has the DNA TGTGCCAGCAGCTCTCCTGGGGCAGCAAACACTGAAGCTTTCTTT.